The 20 T cell receptor beta chains below come from one sample, sequenced in a study of blood T cell repertoires in COVID-19. Produced via immunoSEQ multiplex PCR; TCRdb's table is partial and in-frame only. This table holds some 150,000 clones, roughly 84% found once. Sequencing was done on a sample of PBMCs or T cells enriched from blood (not recorded which). The origin of the receptors is a human donor with acute COVID-19. The donor label of this sample is uncertain.

V is TRBV4-2 and J is TRBJ2-7; D perhaps matches TRBD2 (6 bases). The germline V gene has CDR1 LGHNA and CDR2 YNFKEQ. Trimming removed 4 bases at V and 1 base at J, with 14 bases between. The CDR3 has 15 residues. The chain's CDR3 is CASSPEGTLSYEQYF. The CDR3 coding sequence is TGTGCCAGCAGCCCAGAGGGGACTCTTTCCTACGAGCAGTACTTC.

The V call is TRBV29-1, the J call TRBJ2-5, with TRBD1 matching 11 bases. With V trimmed by 5 bases and J by 5 bases, 4 bases remained unmatched. The CDR3 is made up of 13 amino acids. Germline V lookup: CDR1 SQVTM, CDR2 ANQGSEA. CDR3 DNA sequence: TGCAGCGTTTGGACAGGGGGCCGGGAGACCCAGTACTTC. It encodes CSVWTGGRETQYF.

The chain employs TRBV7-9 and TRBJ2-4, with TRBD2 matching 14 bases. CDR1 SEHNR and CDR2 FQNEAQ come from the germline V gene (reference sequence). Trimming removed 4 bases from V and 8 bases from J; junction bases left unmatched: 16. The CDR3 has 19 amino acids. CDR3 amino acids: CASSSSRGLAGGPWDIQYF. In DNA form, the CDR3 reads TGTGCCAGCAGCTCGTCACGCGGACTAGCGGGGGGCCCCTGGGACATTCAGTACTTC.

This clone was picked up one time. The J gene is TRBJ2-3, the V gene TRBV18, with 8 bases matching TRBD2. V was clipped by 4 bases and J by 6 bases; unmatched bases: 18. CDR1 is KGHSH and CDR2 is LQKENI in the germline V gene. CDR3 length: 18 residues. As DNA, the CDR3 is TGTGCCAGCTCACGGACACAGTCCCCGGGGGGGCCGGGGGATACGCAGTATTTT. Its translation is CASSRTQSPGGPGDTQYF.

The rearrangement uses TRBV5-4 and TRBJ2-2, with a weak D call TRBD1 (6 bases). This CDR3 is built from 16 residues. The V gene lost 4 bases and the J gene lost 2 bases, with 15 bases spanning the gap. Germline CDR1 and CDR2: SGHNT and YYREEE (reference sequence). In nucleotides, the CDR3 is TGTGCCAGCAGCCTGGCTAGGGGGAAAAACACCGGGGAGCTGTTTTTT. This translates into CASSLARGKNTGELFF.

The table lists this clone with many counts. The rearrangement joins TRBV6-6 to TRBJ2-2, with no clear D. Germline CDR1 reads MNHNY; CDR2 reads SVGAGI (reference sequence). Trimming removed 5 bases from V and 0 bases from J, with 10 bases in between. This CDR3 contains 15 residues. The DNA of the CDR3 is TGTGCCAGCAGTAGATCCCTACCGAACACCGGGGAGCTGTTTTTT. It specifies CASSRSLPNTGELFF.

With respect to this clone: This sample also contains other DNA sequences that code for the same CDR3. The chain has TRBV19 and TRBJ2-5; TRBD2 matches at 9 bases. The CDR3 has 13 residues. Germline assignment: CDR1 LNHDA and CDR2 SQIVND (reference sequence). V was pared by 5 bases and J by 5 bases, with 3 bases of the junction left unmatched. CDR3 region: CASSQTSGETQYF. DNA for the CDR3: TGTGCCAGTAGTCAAACTAGCGGGGAGACCCAGTACTTC.

The chain links TRBV27 to TRBJ2-7; a possible D gene is TRBD2 (5 bases). CDR3 length: 11 amino acids. Germline V gene lookup returns CDR1 MNHEY and CDR2 SMNVEV (reference sequence). The V end lost 2 bases, the J end lost 7 bases, and 6 bases lay between the germline ends. DNA for the CDR3: TGTGCCAGCAGTTTAGGAGGAGAGCAGTACTTC. The encoded protein is CASSLGGEQYF.

The J gene is TRBJ2-2, the V gene TRBV28; D is possibly TRBD2 (6 bases). Trimming removed 3 bases at V and 4 bases at J, with 15 bases between. Germline V gene sequence: CDR1 MDHEN, CDR2 SYDVKM. The CDR3 extends over 16 amino acids. For the CDR3, the DNA is TGTGCCAGCAGTTTTCTCCCGGGGAGGATCACCGGGGAGCTGTTTTTT. This codes for CASSFLPGRITGELFF.

This chain uses TRBV11-2 with TRBJ1-4; 7 bases map to TRBD1. The V gene end was trimmed by 6 bases and the J gene end by 7 bases; junction bases not matched to a gene: 11. Per germline, CDR1 SGHAT and CDR2 FQNNGV. There are 15 residues in the CDR3. Here the CDR3 reads CASSMTGFLGEKLFF. CDR3 in DNA: TGTGCCAGCAGTATGACAGGGTTCCTGGGTGAAAAACTGTTTTTT.

This clone occurred once. This rearrangement joins TRBV19 to TRBJ1-2, with 8 bases that match TRBD1. This CDR3 comprises 14 residues. CDR1 is LNHDA, CDR2 SQIVND, per germline (reference sequence). With V trimmed by 5 bases and J by 4 bases, 6 bases remained unmatched. The CDR3 bases are TGTGCCAGTAGTCACTTGACAGGGGTCTATGGCTACACCTTC. Residues: CASSHLTGVYGYTF. Complete variable domain (other parts from reference TRBV19 and TRBJ1-2): DGGITQSPKYLFRKEGQNVTLSCEQNLNHDAMYWYRQDPGQGLRLIYYSQIVNDFQKGDIAEGYSVSREKKESFPLTVTSAQKNPTAFYLCASSHLTGVYGYTFGSGTRLTVV.

The chain uses TRBV3-1 (or the pseudogene TRBV3-2) and TRBJ2-5; 7 bases are shared with TRBD2. The germline V gene has CDR1 LGHDT and CDR2 YNNKEL (reference sequence). This CDR3 comprises 12 residues. The trim removed 5 bases at V and 5 bases at J, leaving 2 bases unmatched. CDR3 sequence (DNA): TGTGCCAGCAGCTGGGGGGGGGAGACCCAGTACTTC. Protein product: CASSWGGETQYF.

The chain links TRBV14 to TRBJ2-7; 8 positions agree with TRBD2. This CDR3 is built from 15 residues. After removal of 1 base from V and 2 bases from J, the junction contained 4 bases not matched to a gene. Looked up from germline, CDR1 is SGHDN and CDR2 is FVKESK. This CDR3 is CASSQGAGGPYEQYF. The DNA of the CDR3 is TGTGCCAGCAGCCAAGGTGCGGGGGGCCCCTACGAGCAGTACTTC.

J is TRBJ2-1 and V is TRBV9, with 10 bases that match TRBD2. Trimming cost V 2 bases and J 5 bases; bases outside gene matches: 13. CDR3 length: 18 amino acids. The germline V gene encodes CDR1 SGDLS and CDR2 YYNGEE. CDR3 nucleotide sequence: TGTGCCAGCAGCGTGGGTTCTTTAGCGGGGGGAATTCACAATGAGCAGTTCTTC. This translates into CASSVGSLAGGIHNEQFF.

This rearrangement joins TRBV4-1 to TRBJ2-7; 12 bases map to TRBD2. J lost 2 bases, V lost 4 bases, and 6 bases had no gene match. CDR1 and CDR2 (germline): MGHRA, YSYEKL. The length of the CDR3 is 16 residues. The CDR3 spells CASSPTTSGGPYEQYF. In DNA, the CDR3 is TGCGCCAGCAGCCCGACGACTAGCGGGGGTCCCTACGAGCAGTACTTC.

This clone is a singleton in its sample. The chain carries TRBV11-2 and TRBJ1-1; 7 bases align to TRBD1. The CDR3 loop spans 16 amino acids. Unmatched junction bases numbered 6, after V lost 1 base and J lost 1 base. From germline, CDR1 is SGHAT and CDR2 FQNNGV. CDR3 sequence reads: CASSLGSTGRNTEAFF. The CDR3 bases are TGTGCCAGCAGCTTAGGTTCGACAGGGAGGAACACTGAAGCTTTCTTT.

The rearrangement links TRBV4-1 to TRBJ2-5; TRBD2 matches at 7 bases. J lost 5 bases, V lost 2 bases, and 2 bases had no gene match. The germline CDR1 and CDR2 sequences are MGHRA and YSYEKL. The CDR3 extends over 13 amino acids. The CDR3 sequence: CASSQRGEETQYF. In DNA form, the CDR3 reads TGCGCCAGCAGCCAACGGGGGGAGGAGACCCAGTACTTC.

The J gene is TRBJ2-2, the V gene TRBV7-3, with a possible D match to TRBD1 (5 bases). There are 17 residues in the CDR3. Trimming pared 0 bases from V and 3 bases from J, leaving 14 bases between. The germline V gene encodes CDR1 SGHTA and CDR2 FQGTGA. The CDR3 is CASSLTGDRPYTGELFF. In DNA form, the CDR3 reads TGTGCCAGCAGCTTAACGGGCGACAGACCCTACACCGGGGAGCTGTTTTTT.

This clone occurred once. V is TRBV11-3 and J is TRBJ2-7; D gene unclear. V was cut by 0 bases and J by 7 bases, with 10 bases left in between. This CDR3 region has 13 residues. Germline CDR1 is SGHNT and CDR2 is YENEEA. This chain's CDR3 is CASSLEPLGEQYF. In nucleotides, the CDR3 is TGTGCCAGCAGCTTAGAACCCCTCGGGGAGCAGTACTTC.

Concerning this clone itself: The junction and the germline gene differ at one end; a read error may be behind it. This chain uses TRBV30 with TRBJ2-7, with TRBD2 as a possible D gene (6 bases). From germline, CDR1 is GTSNPN and CDR2 SVGIG (reference sequence). There are 18 residues in the CDR3. CDR3 coding DNA: TGTGCCTGGAGTGTACTGAAGTGGAGGAGGGACCCCTCCAACGAGCAGTACTTC. Translation: CAWSVLKWRRDPSNEQYF.